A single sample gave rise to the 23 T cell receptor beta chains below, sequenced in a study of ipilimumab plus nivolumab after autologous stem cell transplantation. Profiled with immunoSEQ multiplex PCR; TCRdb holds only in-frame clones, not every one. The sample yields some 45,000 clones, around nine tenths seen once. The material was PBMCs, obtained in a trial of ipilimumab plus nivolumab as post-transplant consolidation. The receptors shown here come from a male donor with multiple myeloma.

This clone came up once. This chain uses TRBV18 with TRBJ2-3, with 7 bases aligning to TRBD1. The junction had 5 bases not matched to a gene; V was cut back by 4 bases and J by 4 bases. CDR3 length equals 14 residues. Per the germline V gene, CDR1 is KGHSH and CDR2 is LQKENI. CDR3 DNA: TGTGCCAGCTCACAAGACAGGGCCCCAGATACGCAGTATTTT. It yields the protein CASSQDRAPDTQYF.

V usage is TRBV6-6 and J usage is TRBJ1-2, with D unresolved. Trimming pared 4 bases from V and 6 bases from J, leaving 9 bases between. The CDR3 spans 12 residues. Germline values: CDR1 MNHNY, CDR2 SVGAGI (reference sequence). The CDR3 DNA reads TGTGCCAGCAGTTTTGAGAGACATGGCTACACCTTC. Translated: CASSFERHGYTF.

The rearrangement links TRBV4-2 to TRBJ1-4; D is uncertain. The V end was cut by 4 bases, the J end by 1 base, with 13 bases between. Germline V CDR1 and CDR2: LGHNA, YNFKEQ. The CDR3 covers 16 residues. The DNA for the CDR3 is TGTGCCAGCAGCCTACATGCCGGAGTAACTAATGAAAAACTGTTTTTT. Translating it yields CASSLHAGVTNEKLFF.

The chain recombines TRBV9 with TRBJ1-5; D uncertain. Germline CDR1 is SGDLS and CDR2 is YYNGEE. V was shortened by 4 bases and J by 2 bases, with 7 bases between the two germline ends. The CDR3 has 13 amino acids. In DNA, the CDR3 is TGTGCCAGCAGCACCCAGGGCAATCAGCCCCAGCATTTT. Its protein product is CASSTQGNQPQHF. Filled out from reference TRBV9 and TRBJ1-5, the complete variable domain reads DSGVTQTPKHLITATGQRVTLRCSPRSGDLSVYWYQQSLDQGLQFLIQYYNGEERAKGNILERFSAQQFPDLHSELNLSSLELGDSALYFCASSTQGNQPQHFGDGTRLSIL.

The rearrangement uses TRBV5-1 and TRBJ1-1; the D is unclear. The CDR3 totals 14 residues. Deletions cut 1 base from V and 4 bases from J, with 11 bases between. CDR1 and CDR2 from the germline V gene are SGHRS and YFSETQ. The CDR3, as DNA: TGCGCCAGCAGCTTGTTTAGGCCTTCCACTGAAGCTTTCTTT. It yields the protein CASSLFRPSTEAFF.

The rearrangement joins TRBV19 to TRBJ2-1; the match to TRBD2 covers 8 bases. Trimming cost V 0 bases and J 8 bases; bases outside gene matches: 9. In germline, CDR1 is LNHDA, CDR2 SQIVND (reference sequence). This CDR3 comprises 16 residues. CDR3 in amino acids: CASSIDYGGALDEQFF. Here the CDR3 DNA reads TGTGCCAGTAGTATAGATTACGGGGGGGCGCTGGATGAGCAGTTCTTC.

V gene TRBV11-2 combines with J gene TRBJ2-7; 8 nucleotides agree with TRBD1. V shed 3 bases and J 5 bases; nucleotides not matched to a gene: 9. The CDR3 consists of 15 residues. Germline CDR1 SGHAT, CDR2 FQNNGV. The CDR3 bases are TGTGCCAGCAGCTTTTACTTTGCAGGGGGCAACGAGCAGTACTTC. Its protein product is CASSFYFAGGNEQYF.

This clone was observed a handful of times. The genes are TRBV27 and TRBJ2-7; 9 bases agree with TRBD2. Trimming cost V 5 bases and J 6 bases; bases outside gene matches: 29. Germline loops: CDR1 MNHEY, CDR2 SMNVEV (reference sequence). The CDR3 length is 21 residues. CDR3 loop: CASSPSPRSSGIPGLVLEQYF. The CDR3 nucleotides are TGTGCCAGCAGTCCCTCCCCCCGGTCTAGCGGGATACCCGGCTTGGTTCTCGAGCAGTACTTC.

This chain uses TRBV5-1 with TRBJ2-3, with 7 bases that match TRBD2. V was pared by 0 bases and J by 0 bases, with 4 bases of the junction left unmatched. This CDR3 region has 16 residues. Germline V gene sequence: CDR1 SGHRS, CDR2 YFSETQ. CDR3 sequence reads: CASSLGASGSTDTQYF. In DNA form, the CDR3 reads TGCGCCAGCAGCTTGGGAGCTAGCGGTAGCACAGATACGCAGTATTTT. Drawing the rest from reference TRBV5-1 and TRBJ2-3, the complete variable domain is KAGVTQTPRYLIKTRGQQVTLSCSPISGHRSVSWYQQTPGQGLQFLFEYFSETQRNKGNFPGRFSGRQFSNSRSEMNVSTLELGDSALYLCASSLGASGSTDTQYFGPGTRLTVL.

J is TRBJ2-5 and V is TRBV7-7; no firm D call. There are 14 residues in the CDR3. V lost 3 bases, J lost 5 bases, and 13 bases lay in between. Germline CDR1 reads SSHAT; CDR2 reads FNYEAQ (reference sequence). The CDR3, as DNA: TGTGCCAGCAGCTTCCGACCGACCGGGGAGACCCAGTACTTC. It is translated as CASSFRPTGETQYF.

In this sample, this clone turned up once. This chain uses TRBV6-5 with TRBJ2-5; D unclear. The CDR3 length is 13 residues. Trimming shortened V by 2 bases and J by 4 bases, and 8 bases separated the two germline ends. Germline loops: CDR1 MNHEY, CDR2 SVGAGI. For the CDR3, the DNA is TGTGCCAGCAGTTACAACAGCCTAGAGACCCAGTACTTC. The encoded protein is CASSYNSLETQYF.

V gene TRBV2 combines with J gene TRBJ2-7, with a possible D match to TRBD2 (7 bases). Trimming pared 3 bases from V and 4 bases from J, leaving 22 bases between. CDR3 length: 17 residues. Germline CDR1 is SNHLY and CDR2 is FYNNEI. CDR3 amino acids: CASSDGRGGGSNYEQYF. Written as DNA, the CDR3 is TGTGCCAGCAGTGATGGTCGAGGGGGGGGTTCAAATTACGAGCAGTACTTC.

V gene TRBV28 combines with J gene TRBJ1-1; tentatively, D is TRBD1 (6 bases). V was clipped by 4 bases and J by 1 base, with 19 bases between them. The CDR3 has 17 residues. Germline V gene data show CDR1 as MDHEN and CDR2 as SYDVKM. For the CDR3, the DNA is TGTGCCAGCAGTTCCCCTGCGTGGGGGGCGCCGAACACTGAAGCTTTCTTT. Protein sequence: CASSSPAWGAPNTEAFF. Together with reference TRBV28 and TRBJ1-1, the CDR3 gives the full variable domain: DVKVTQSSRYLVKRTGEKVFLECVQDMDHENMFWYRQDPGLGLRLIYFSYDVKMKEKGDIPEGYSVSREKKERFSLILESASTNQTSMYLCASSSPAWGAPNTEAFFGQGTRLTVV.

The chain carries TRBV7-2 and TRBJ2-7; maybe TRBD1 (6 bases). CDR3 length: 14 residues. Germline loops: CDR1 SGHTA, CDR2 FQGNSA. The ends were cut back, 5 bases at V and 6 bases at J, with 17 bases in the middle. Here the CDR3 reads CASSPQQGVSEQYF. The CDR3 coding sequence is TGTGCCAGCAGCCCCCAACAGGGAGTGAGCGAGCAGTACTTC.

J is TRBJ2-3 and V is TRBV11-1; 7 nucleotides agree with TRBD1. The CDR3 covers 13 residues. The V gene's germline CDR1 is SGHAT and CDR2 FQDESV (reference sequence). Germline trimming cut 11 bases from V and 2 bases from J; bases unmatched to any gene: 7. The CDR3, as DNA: TGTGCCGGCCGGGGACAGAACACAGATACGCAGTATTTT. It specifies CAGRGQNTDTQYF. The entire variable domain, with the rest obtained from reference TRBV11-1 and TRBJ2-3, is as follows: EAEVAQSPRYKITEKSQAVAFWCDPISGHATLYWYRQILGQGPELLVQFQDESVVDDSQLPKDRFSAERLKGVDSTLKIQPAELGDSAMYLCAGRGQNTDTQYFGPGTRLTVL.

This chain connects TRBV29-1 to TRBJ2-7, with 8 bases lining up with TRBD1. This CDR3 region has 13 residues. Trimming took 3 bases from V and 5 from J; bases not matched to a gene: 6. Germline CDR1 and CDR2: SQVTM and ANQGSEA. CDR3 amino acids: CSVETTGENEQYF. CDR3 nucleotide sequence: TGCAGCGTTGAGACGACAGGGGAGAACGAGCAGTACTTC.

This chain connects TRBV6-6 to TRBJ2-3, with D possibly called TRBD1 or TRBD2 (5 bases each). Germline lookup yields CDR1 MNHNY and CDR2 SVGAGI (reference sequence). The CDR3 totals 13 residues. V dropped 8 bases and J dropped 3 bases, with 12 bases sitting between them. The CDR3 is CASGGGGTDTQYF. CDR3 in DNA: TGTGCCAGCGGGGGTGGGGGTACAGATACGCAGTATTTT.

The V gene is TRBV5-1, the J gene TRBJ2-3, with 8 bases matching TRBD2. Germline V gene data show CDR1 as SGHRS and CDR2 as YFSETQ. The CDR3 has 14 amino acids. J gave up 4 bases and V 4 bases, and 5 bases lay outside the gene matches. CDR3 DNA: TGCGCCAGCAGCCCGGGGGGGGCCTCAGATACGCAGTATTTT. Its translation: CASSPGGASDTQYF.

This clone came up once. The CDR3 is CASSIGWDGYNEQFF. The CDR3 nucleotides read TGTGCCAGTAGTATAGGCTGGGACGGCTACAATGAGCAGTTCTTC. J is TRBJ2-1 and V is TRBV19; D might be TRBD1 or TRBD2, each matching 5 bases. The V end was cut by 1 base, the J end by 3 bases, with 10 bases between. CDR3 size: 15 residues. The germline V gene encodes CDR1 LNHDA and CDR2 SQIVND (reference sequence).

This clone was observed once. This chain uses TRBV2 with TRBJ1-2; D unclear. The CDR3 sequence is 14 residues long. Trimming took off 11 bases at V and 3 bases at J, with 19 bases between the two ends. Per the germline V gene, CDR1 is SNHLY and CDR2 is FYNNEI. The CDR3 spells CAATLDGGYYGYTF. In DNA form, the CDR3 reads TGTGCCGCGACCTTGGACGGAGGATACTATGGCTACACCTTC.

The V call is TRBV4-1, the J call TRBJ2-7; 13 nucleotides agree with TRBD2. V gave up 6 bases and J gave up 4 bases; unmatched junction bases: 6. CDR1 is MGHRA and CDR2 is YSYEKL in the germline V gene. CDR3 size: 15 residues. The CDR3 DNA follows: TGCGCCAGCAGGCGACTAGCGGGAGGAGGGTACGAGCAGTACTTC. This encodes CASRRLAGGGYEQYF.

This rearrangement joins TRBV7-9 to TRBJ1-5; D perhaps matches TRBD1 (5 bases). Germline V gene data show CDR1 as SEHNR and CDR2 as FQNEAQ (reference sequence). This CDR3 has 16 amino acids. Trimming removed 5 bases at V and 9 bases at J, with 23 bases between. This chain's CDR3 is CASSHPGTLGSGPQHF. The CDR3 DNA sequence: TGTGCCAGCAGCCATCCCGGGACCCTGGGAAGTGGGCCCCAGCATTTT.

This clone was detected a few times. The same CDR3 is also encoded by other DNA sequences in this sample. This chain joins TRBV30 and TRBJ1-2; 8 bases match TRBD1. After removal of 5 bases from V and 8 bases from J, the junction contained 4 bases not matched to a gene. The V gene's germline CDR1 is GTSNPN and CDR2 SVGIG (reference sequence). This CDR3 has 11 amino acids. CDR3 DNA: TGTGCCTGGCAGGGGGCTGGGGGCTACACCTTC. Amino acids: CAWQGAGGYTF.